The T cell receptor (beta chain) under discussion was sequenced for a study of T cells in narcolepsy. Study details: Enrolled donors included narcolepsy type 1 or type 2 patients and healthy controls.

The V segment lost 3 bases and the J segment 8 bases; nucleotides outside the gene matches: 17. CDR3 length: 17 residues. CDR1 and CDR2 (germline): SGHRS, YFSETQ. Only in-frame clones appear in the TCRdb table, and some are missing; sequencing was by immunoSEQ multiplex PCR. The table has roughly 24,000 clones, 70% to 90% seen once. General observations from the study: HCRT-specific and TRIB2-specific autoreactive clonotypes appeared among same-patient CSF and blood CD4+ clonotypes. Reportedly, autoreactive clonotypes were serially detected in patients' blood but not controls'. No autoreactive T cell clone sequences appeared in some memory CD4+ repertoires.

Note on this clone: As yet, its antigen is unknown.

Sequences were obtained from memory (CD45RA-) CD4+ T cells from blood. The chain links TRBV5-1 to TRBJ2-1; 7 nucleotides match TRBD1. The source of this sequence is a human donor in good health. The CDR3 region is CASSSSGGHRGFDEQFF. CDR3 DNA: TGCGCCAGCAGCTCCTCCGGTGGGCACAGGGGATTCGATGAGCAGTTCTTC.